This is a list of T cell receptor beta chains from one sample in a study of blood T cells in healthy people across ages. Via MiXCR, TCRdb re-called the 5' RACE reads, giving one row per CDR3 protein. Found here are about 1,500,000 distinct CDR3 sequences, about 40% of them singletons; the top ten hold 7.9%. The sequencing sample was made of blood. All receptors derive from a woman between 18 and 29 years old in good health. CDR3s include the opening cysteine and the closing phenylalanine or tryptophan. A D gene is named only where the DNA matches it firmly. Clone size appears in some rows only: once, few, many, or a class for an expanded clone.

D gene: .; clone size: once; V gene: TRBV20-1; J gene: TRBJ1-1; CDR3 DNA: TGCAGTGCTAAAACGGCAGGGGTTACTGAAGCTTTCTTT; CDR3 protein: CSAKTAGVTEAFF
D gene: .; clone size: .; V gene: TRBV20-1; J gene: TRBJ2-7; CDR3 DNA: TGCAGTGCTAGAGGAAGGGATCTAAGCTCCTACGAGCAGTACTTC; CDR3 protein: CSARGRDLSSYEQYF
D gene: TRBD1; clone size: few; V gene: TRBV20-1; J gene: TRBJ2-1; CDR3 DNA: TGCAGTGCTAGCGTGTCAGGGGGTGGTGAGCAGTTCTTC; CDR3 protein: CSASVSGGGEQFF
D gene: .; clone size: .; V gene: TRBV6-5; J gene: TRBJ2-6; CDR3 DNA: TGTGCCAGCAGGCGTCCAGGGGCTGGGGCCAACGTCCTGACTTTC; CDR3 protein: CASRRPGAGANVLTF
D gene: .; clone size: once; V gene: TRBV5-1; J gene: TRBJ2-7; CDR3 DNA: TGCGCCAGCAGGACCAGTGCAGGGGACTACGAGCAGTACTTC; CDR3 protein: CASRTSAGDYEQYF
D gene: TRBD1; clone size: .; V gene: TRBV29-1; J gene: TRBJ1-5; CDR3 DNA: TGCAGCGCAAGGGGAGGGACAGGGGCCGAGAATCAGCCCCAGCATTTT; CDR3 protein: CSARGGTGAENQPQHF
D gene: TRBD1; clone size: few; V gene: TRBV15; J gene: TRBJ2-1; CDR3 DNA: TGTGCCACCAGCAGAGATTTAGGTCCCAGGGGGCCCTACAATGAGCAGTTCTTC; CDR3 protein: CATSRDLGPRGPYNEQFF
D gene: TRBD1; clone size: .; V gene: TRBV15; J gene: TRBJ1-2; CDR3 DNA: TGTGCCACCAGCAGAGTTAGGACAGGGGGCTTTGGCGGCTACACCTTC; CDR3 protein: CATSRVRTGGFGGYTF
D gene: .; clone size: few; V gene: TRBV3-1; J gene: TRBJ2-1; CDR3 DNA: TGTGCCAGCAGCCAAGGCCCTGGTGCTAGCGTCCACAATGAGCAGTTCTTC; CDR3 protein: CASSQGPGASVHNEQFF
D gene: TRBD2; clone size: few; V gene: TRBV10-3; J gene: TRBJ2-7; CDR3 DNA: TGTGCCATCAGTGTCACCGGGACTAGCGGGGTGAACGAGCAGTACTTC; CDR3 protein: CAISVTGTSGVNEQYF
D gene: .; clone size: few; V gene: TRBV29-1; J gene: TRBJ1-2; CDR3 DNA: TGCAGCATACATCCCGGTGGTGGCTATGGCTACACCTTC; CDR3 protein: CSIHPGGGYGYTF
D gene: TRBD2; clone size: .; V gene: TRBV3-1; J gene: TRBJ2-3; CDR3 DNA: TGTGCCAGCAGCCAAGGAAGGGCGGGAGGCACCAGCACAGATACGCAGTATTTT; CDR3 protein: CASSQGRAGGTSTDTQYF
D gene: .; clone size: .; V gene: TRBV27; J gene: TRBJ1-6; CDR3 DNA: TGTGCCAGCAGACTTACGACCGGGGTTTTTGGTTCACCCCTCCACTTT; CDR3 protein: CASRLTTGVFGSPLHF
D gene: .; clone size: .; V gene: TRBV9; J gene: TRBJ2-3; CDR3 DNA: TGTGCCAGCAGCCCCCGTGGAGGGGCCGGCACAGATACGCAGTATTTT; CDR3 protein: CASSPRGGAGTDTQYF
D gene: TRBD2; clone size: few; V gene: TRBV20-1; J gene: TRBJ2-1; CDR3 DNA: TGCAGTCTAATATTTGCGGGAGGGCCGTCCTACAATGAGCAGTTCTTC; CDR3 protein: CSLIFAGGPSYNEQFF
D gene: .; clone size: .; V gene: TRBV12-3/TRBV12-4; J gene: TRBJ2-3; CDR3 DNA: TGTGCCAGCGGCGAAACAGATGCGCAGTATTTT; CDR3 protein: CASGETDAQYF
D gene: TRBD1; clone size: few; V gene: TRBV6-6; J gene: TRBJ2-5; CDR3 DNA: TGTGCCAGCAGTCCGCAGGGGGTCGAAGAGACCCAGTACTTC; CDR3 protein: CASSPQGVEETQYF